What follows are 12 T cell receptor beta chains derived from one specimen sequenced in a study of T cells in Graves' hyperthyroidism and ophthalmopathy. RNA transcripts were the template for amplifying TCR beta CDR3 regions. The TCR CDR3 first-round RT-PCR relied on the HTBI primer set. MiXCR, applied by TCRdb to the multiplex PCR reads, yields one record per CDR3 protein. The sample lists a few hundred thousand distinct CDR3 sequences; approximately 14% were seen once. Sequenced: blood. Source of these receptors: a woman aged 25-40 years with Graves' hyperthyroidism.

Details on this clonotype: A much larger clonotype is one base distant, so this may be a read error. V and J are TRBV7-9 and TRBJ2-7; 9 nucleotides agree with TRBD1. Germline CDR1 reads SEHNR; CDR2 reads FQNEAQ (reference sequence). Trimming at V came to 3 bases and at J to 3 bases, leaving 9 bases not matched to a gene. This CDR3 is 16 amino acids long. The CDR3 nucleotides read TGTGCCAGCAGCTTTTCCCCCGGGACAGGGATCTACGAGCAGTACTTC. Protein sequence: CASSFSPGTGIYEQYF.

This clonotype was seen ten or more times. The chain combines TRBV28 with TRBJ2-7; either TRBD1 or TRBD2 may fit D (5 bases each). This CDR3 is built from 14 residues. CDR1 is MDHEN and CDR2 is SYDVKM in the germline V gene. Deletions cut 6 bases from V and 2 bases from J, with 14 bases between. CDR3 residues: CASRVGTTPYEQYF. The CDR3 DNA sequence: TGTGCCAGCAGGGTCGGGACCACTCCCTACGAGCAGTACTTC.

CDR3 nucleotide sequence: TGCGCCAGCAGCTTGGGCGGGGACAGCGCAGTAAACACCGGGGAGCTGTTTTTT. Translated, it gives CASSLGGDSAVNTGELFF. The chain couples TRBV5-1 to TRBJ2-2; D might be TRBD1 (7 bases). Deletions cut 0 bases from V and 2 bases from J, with 17 bases between. CDR3 length equals 18 residues. CDR1 SGHRS and CDR2 YFSETQ come from the germline V gene.

This clonotype was counted at least ten times. This chain joins TRBV12-3 or TRBV12-4 and TRBJ2-7, with a tentative D call TRBD2 (5 bases). Trimming pared 6 bases from V and 3 bases from J, leaving 18 bases between. This CDR3 is 15 amino acids long. CDR3 in DNA: TGTGCCAGCAGCAAAACGGGCGGGCGGCTCTACGAGCAGTACTTC. Translation gives CASSKTGGRLYEQYF.

This clonotype was detected many times. The chain joins TRBV6-1 to TRBJ2-1, with D possibly being TRBD2 (5 bases). The germline V gene encodes CDR1 MNHNS and CDR2 SASEGT. Trimming took off 5 bases at V and 9 bases at J, with 11 bases between the two ends. The CDR3 spans 12 residues. CDR3 loop: CASSSPSTEQFF. The CDR3 nucleotides read TGTGCCAGCAGTTCCCCTAGCACTGAGCAGTTCTTC.

This clonotype occurred many times. This chain links TRBV30 with TRBJ2-7; a possible D gene is TRBD1 (5 bases). V dropped 2 bases and J dropped 2 bases, with 13 bases sitting between them. Germline values: CDR1 GTSNPN, CDR2 SVGIG (reference sequence). The CDR3 contains 14 residues. The CDR3 DNA reads as TGTGCCTGGAGTACCGGCAGGACACCCTACGAGCAGTACTTC. Residues: CAWSTGRTPYEQYF. Supplemented by reference TRBV30 and TRBJ2-7, the full variable domain reads SQTIHQWPATLVQPVGSPLSLECTVEGTSNPNLYWYRQAAGRGLQLLFYSVGIGQISSEVPQNLSASRPQDRQFILSSKKLLLSDSGFYLCAWSTGRTPYEQYFGPGTRLTVT.

This clonotype was detected ten times or more. This chain uses TRBV7-2 with TRBJ2-7; D perhaps matches TRBD2 (6 bases). This CDR3 is 14 amino acids long. In germline, CDR1 is SGHTA, CDR2 FQGNSA. The V gene lost 5 bases and the J gene lost 4 bases, with 15 bases spanning the gap. Here the CDR3 reads CASSPRLGGYEQYF. CDR3 in DNA: TGTGCCAGCAGCCCGCGACTAGGAGGTTACGAGCAGTACTTC.

In its sample, this clonotype was seen many times. The chain is built from TRBV5-1 and TRBJ2-1; D is perhaps TRBD2 (6 bases). V shed 1 base and J shed 2 bases, with 10 bases lying between them. The length of the CDR3 is 15 residues. The V gene's germline CDR1 is SGHRS and CDR2 YFSETQ. CDR3 bases: TGCGCCAGCAGCTTGACCAGCGGGCCCTACAATGAGCAGTTCTTC. Translating it yields CASSLTSGPYNEQFF. The whole variable domain, remainder taken from reference TRBV5-1 and TRBJ2-1, is KAGVTQTPRYLIKTRGQQVTLSCSPISGHRSVSWYQQTPGQGLQFLFEYFSETQRNKGNFPGRFSGRQFSNSRSEMNVSTLELGDSALYLCASSLTSGPYNEQFFGPGTRLTVL.

This clonotype was seen repeatedly, ten times or more. The CDR3 is CASSQDLPGRFTYEQYF. The CDR3 nucleotides read TGCGCCAGCAGCCAGGATCTTCCCGGGAGGTTTACCTACGAGCAGTACTTC. The gene calls are TRBV4-3 and TRBJ2-7; 7 bases agree with TRBD2. V lost 3 bases and J lost 2; bases outside the gene matches: 13. Germline V gene lookup returns CDR1 LGHNA and CDR2 YSLEER. The CDR3 consists of 17 residues.

This clonotype occurred many times. The V and J genes are TRBV5-1 and TRBJ2-1; D is perhaps TRBD2 (6 bases). CDR3 length: 16 residues. Trimming took off 1 base at V and 2 bases at J, with 13 bases between the two ends. CDR1 is SGHRS, CDR2 YFSETQ, per germline. CDR3 sequence (DNA): TGCGCCAGCAGCTTGATCCCTAGCGACACCTACAATGAGCAGTTCTTC. It encodes CASSLIPSDTYNEQFF.

This clonotype was detected a few times. The V gene is TRBV5-1, the J gene TRBJ2-2; TRBD2 agrees at 7 bases. This CDR3 comprises 15 residues. In germline, CDR1 is SGHRS, CDR2 YFSETQ. The J segment lost 7 bases and the V segment lost 2 bases, leaving 8 bases of the junction unmatched. The CDR3 sequence: CASSLLAGAGGELFF. CDR3 in DNA: TGCGCCAGCAGCTTACTCGCGGGAGCTGGCGGGGAGCTGTTTTTT. Complete variable domain (other parts from reference TRBV5-1 and TRBJ2-2): KAGVTQTPRYLIKTRGQQVTLSCSPISGHRSVSWYQQTPGQGLQFLFEYFSETQRNKGNFPGRFSGRQFSNSRSEMNVSTLELGDSALYLCASSLLAGAGGELFFGEGSRLTVL.

This clonotype was seen repeatedly, ten times or more. CDR3 loop: CSARVYRGGNQPQHF. The CDR3 DNA reads TGCAGTGCTAGGGTTTACAGGGGCGGCAATCAGCCCCAGCATTTT. J is TRBJ1-5 and V is TRBV20-1, with 7 bases lining up with TRBD1. CDR1 and CDR2 (germline): DFQATT, SNEGSKA (reference sequence). The CDR3 runs 15 residues. The V gene end was trimmed by 3 bases and the J gene end by 2 bases; junction bases not matched to a gene: 7.